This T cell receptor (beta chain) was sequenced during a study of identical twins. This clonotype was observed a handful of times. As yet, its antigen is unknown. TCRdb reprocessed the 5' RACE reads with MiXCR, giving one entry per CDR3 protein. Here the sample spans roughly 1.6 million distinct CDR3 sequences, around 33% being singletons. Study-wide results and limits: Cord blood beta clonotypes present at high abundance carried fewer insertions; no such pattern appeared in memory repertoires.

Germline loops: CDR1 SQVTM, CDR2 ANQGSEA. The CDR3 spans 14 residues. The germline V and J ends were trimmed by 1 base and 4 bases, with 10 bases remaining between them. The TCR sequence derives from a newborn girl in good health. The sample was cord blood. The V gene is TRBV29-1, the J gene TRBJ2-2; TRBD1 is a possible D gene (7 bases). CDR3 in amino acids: CSVEGQGGTGELFF. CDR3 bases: TGCAGCGTTGAAGGACAGGGAGGCACCGGGGAGCTGTTTTTT.